The T cell receptor beta chain under discussion was sequenced for a study of blood T cell repertoires in COVID-19. This clone was picked up one time. Trimming pared 3 bases from V and 0 bases from J, leaving 9 bases between. The CDR3 has 14 amino acids. Germline loops: CDR1 GTSNPN, CDR2 SVGIG (reference sequence). Only in-frame clones appear in the TCRdb table, and some are missing; sequencing was by immunoSEQ multiplex PCR. The data show approximately 230,000 clones, approximately 90% seen once. The sequence derives from a man aged 18-30 years with active or convalescent COVID-19. The material sequenced was peripheral blood. V and J are TRBV30 and TRBJ1-5; no clear D gene. Written as DNA, the CDR3 is TGTGCCTGGAGCCACAGCTATAGCAATCAGCCCCAGCATTTT. The encoded protein is CAWSHSYSNQPQHF.